This paragraph reports one T cell receptor beta chain. The entry originates in a study of OX40 agonist ivuxolimab in advanced cancers. Study as a whole: Treatment received earlier with anti-PD-1, anti-PD-L1 or anti-CTLA-4 agents was allowed, and approximately 40% had some.

Method: immunoSEQ multiplex PCR; TCRdb's copy keeps in-frame clones and lacks some. Here the sample spans over 65,000 clones, 70% to 90% being singletons. This CDR3 spans 14 amino acids. Germline V lookup: CDR1 SGHRS, CDR2 YFSETQ. After removal of 6 bases from V and 2 bases from J, the junction contained 4 bases not matched to a gene. The chain uses TRBV5-1 and TRBJ2-7; TRBD1 matches 11 bases. The clonotype was recovered from an adult with an advanced solid tumor such as melanoma, head and neck, liver or kidney cancer. Sequences were derived from CD4+ or CD8+ T cells sorted from blood, sampled in a trial of the OX40 agonist ivuxolimab. CDR3: CASKPGQGAYEQYF. CDR3 nucleotide sequence: TGCGCCAGCAAGCCGGGACAGGGGGCCTACGAGCAGTACTTC.